The next 21 T cell receptor beta chains were all read from a single sample in a study of memory CD4+ T cells and cytomegalovirus serostatus. Single viable CD3+CD4+CD8-CD45RO+ cells were sorted as the memory CD4+ T cells. Using immunoSEQ multiplex PCR, the repertoire was profiled, and TCRdb retains in-frame clones only, with some absent. The sample shows approximately 47,000 clones, roughly 78% of them seen only once. Specimen: memory CD4+ T cells from blood. Every receptor here comes from an adult in good health and CMV-seronegative.

The chain couples TRBV30 to TRBJ1-2; 7 positions match TRBD1. CDR1 is GTSNPN and CDR2 is SVGIG in the germline V gene (reference sequence). This CDR3 is built from 14 residues. The V segment lost 5 bases and the J segment 7 bases; nucleotides outside the gene matches: 13. The CDR3 bases are TGTGCCTGGGACCCACACAGGGGTGACGGTGGCTACACCTTC. Protein sequence: CAWDPHRGDGGYTF. The full variable domain, with the rest looked up from reference TRBV30 and TRBJ1-2, is SQTIHQWPATLVQPVGSPLSLECTVEGTSNPNLYWYRQAAGRGLQLLFYSVGIGQISSEVPQNLSASRPQDRQFILSSKKLLLSDSGFYLCAWDPHRGDGGYTFGSGTRLTVV.

This chain joins TRBV19 and TRBJ2-3; D possibly matches TRBD1 or TRBD2 (7 bases each). The CDR3 is made up of 15 amino acids. From germline, CDR1 is LNHDA and CDR2 SQIVND (reference sequence). Trimming left V 3 bases short and J 6 bases short, with 16 bases between. The CDR3 region has the DNA TGTGCCAGTAGTATGCGGGGGAGGGGGCCGGATACGCAGTATTTT. Translated: CASSMRGRGPDTQYF.

The J gene is TRBJ2-6, the V gene TRBV11-2; D ambiguous. This CDR3 spans 14 amino acids. Germline V lookup: CDR1 SGHAT, CDR2 FQNNGV. V lost 5 bases and J 2 bases, leaving 7 bases between the germline ends. In DNA form, the CDR3 reads TGTGCCAGCAGCACAGCCGCTGGGGCCAACGTCCTGACTTTC. This gives the protein CASSTAAGANVLTF.

The chain combines TRBV19 with TRBJ2-7; tentatively, D is TRBD2 (5 bases). The CDR3 is 12 amino acids. Germline V lookup: CDR1 LNHDA, CDR2 SQIVND (reference sequence). Trimming stripped 10 bases from V and 6 bases from J, with 16 bases between. DNA for the CDR3: TGTGCCACGGGATACCTCAGAGGCGAGCAGTACTTC. Residues: CATGYLRGEQYF.

This clone occurred a few times. J is TRBJ1-2 and V is TRBV29-1; D is undetermined. This CDR3 is built from 12 residues. Germline V gene data show CDR1 as SQVTM and CDR2 as ANQGSEA. V was shortened by 7 bases and J by 3 bases, with 12 bases between the two germline ends. CDR3 nucleotides: TGCAGCGCCTGGGCCTCCGACTATGGCTACACCTTC. Translating gives CSAWASDYGYTF.

This chain uses TRBV30 with TRBJ1-4, with TRBD1 matching 10 bases. Germline V gene data show CDR1 as GTSNPN and CDR2 as SVGIG (reference sequence). V shed 3 bases and J 5 bases; nucleotides not matched to a gene: 3. This CDR3 has 14 residues. The CDR3 sequence is CAWSRDRGNEKLFF. The CDR3 region has the DNA TGTGCCTGGAGCCGGGACAGGGGAAATGAAAAACTGTTTTTT.

The rearrangement uses TRBV27 and TRBJ2-2; 8 positions agree with TRBD1. The J segment lost 2 bases and the V segment lost 8 bases, leaving 7 bases of the junction unmatched. Germline V gene data show CDR1 as MNHEY and CDR2 as SMNVEV (reference sequence). The CDR3 loop spans 15 amino acids. The CDR3 DNA sequence: TGTGCCAGCCGCCCCGGGACAGGCAACACCGGGGAGCTGTTTTTT. Translating gives CASRPGTGNTGELFF.

This chain uses TRBV9 with TRBJ1-1, with TRBD1 as a possible D gene (5 bases). The CDR3 length is 16 residues. Trimming removed 3 bases from V and 7 bases from J, with 22 bases in between. Germline V gene data show CDR1 as SGDLS and CDR2 as YYNGEE. The CDR3 region is CASSGSAWGGEGEAFF. CDR3 sequence (DNA): TGTGCCAGCAGCGGAAGTGCGTGGGGGGGTGAGGGTGAAGCTTTCTTT. The full variable domain, completed using reference TRBV9 and TRBJ1-1, is DSGVTQTPKHLITATGQRVTLRCSPRSGDLSVYWYQQSLDQGLQFLIQYYNGEERAKGNILERFSAQQFPDLHSELNLSSLELGDSALYFCASSGSAWGGEGEAFFGQGTRLTVV.

The chain employs TRBV19 and TRBJ2-6; 8 bases fit TRBD2. The germline V gene has CDR1 LNHDA and CDR2 SQIVND (reference sequence). This CDR3 spans 19 amino acids. With V trimmed by 7 bases and J by 2 bases, 16 bases remained unmatched. The CDR3 bases are TGTGCCAGTACCCCTCCGGGGGGGAGGAAAGAGGCTGGGGCCAACGTCCTGACTTTC. As protein: CASTPPGGRKEAGANVLTF.

The chain recombines TRBV5-6 with TRBJ1-2; possible D gene TRBD1, 5 bases. With 3 bases removed from V and 3 bases from J, the gap between germline ends came to 12 bases. The CDR3 length is 14 residues. Germline V gene data show CDR1 as SGHDT and CDR2 as YYEEEE. CDR3 nucleotides: TGTGCCAGCAGCTGGTGGGGGGTTTACTATGGCTACACCTTC. Residues: CASSWWGVYYGYTF.

This clone was counted a single time. The chain has TRBV4-2 and TRBJ2-5; possibly TRBD2 for D (6 bases). The germline V gene encodes CDR1 LGHNA and CDR2 YNFKEQ. The V end was cut by 6 bases, the J end by 2 bases, with 13 bases between. The CDR3 runs to 14 residues. CDR3 protein: CASSKRDLQETQYF. For the CDR3, the DNA is TGTGCCAGCAGTAAGAGGGACTTACAAGAGACCCAGTACTTC.

The chain combines TRBV2 with TRBJ1-1, with D possibly being TRBD1 (5 bases). CDR1 and CDR2 (germline): SNHLY, FYNNEI. The ends were cut back, 4 bases at V and 6 bases at J, with 12 bases in the middle. This CDR3 has 13 residues. CDR3 amino acids: CASSVRETAEAFF. CDR3 DNA sequence: TGTGCCAGCAGTGTCAGGGAGACCGCTGAAGCTTTCTTT.

This CDR3 reads CASSAFTDQPQHF. CDR3 DNA sequence: TGTGCCAGCAGCGCTTTCACGGATCAGCCCCAGCATTTT. The genes are TRBV14 and TRBJ1-5; no clear D. The V end lost 5 bases, the J end lost 5 bases, and 10 bases lay between the germline ends. The CDR3 runs 13 residues. The germline gives CDR1 SGHDN, CDR2 FVKESK.

The J gene is TRBJ2-1, the V gene TRBV27, with a weak D call TRBD2 (6 bases). Trimming left V 3 bases short and J 13 bases short, with 16 bases between. The CDR3 is 13 amino acids. Per the germline V gene, CDR1 is MNHEY and CDR2 is SMNVEV (reference sequence). The CDR3 nucleotides read TGTGCCAGCAGTTTGCGACGGGGGATTTTTCAGTTCTTC. Protein: CASSLRRGIFQFF.

V and J are TRBV4-3 and TRBJ2-7, with D perhaps assigned TRBD1 or TRBD2 (6 bases each). This CDR3 has 15 residues. Trimming took 0 bases from V and 2 from J, leaving 11 bases between them. Germline assignment: CDR1 LGHNA and CDR2 YSLEER. CDR3 sequence: CASSQDPGAPYEQYF. CDR3 in DNA: TGCGCCAGCAGCCAAGACCCGGGGGCCCCCTACGAGCAGTACTTC.

This clone was detected a few times. The chain combines TRBV2 with TRBJ2-4, with a possible D match to TRBD1 (5 bases). The V gene's germline CDR1 is SNHLY and CDR2 FYNNEI. The CDR3 length is 15 residues. The V gene lost 1 base and the J gene lost 0 bases, with 7 bases spanning the gap. The CDR3 here is CASSEEGLAKNIQYF. The CDR3 DNA is TGTGCCAGCAGTGAAGAGGGGCTAGCCAAAAACATTCAGTACTTC.

The chain is built from TRBV4-2 and TRBJ1-1; TRBD1 is a possible D gene (6 bases). Trimming took 1 base from V and 3 from J, leaving 15 bases between them. CDR1 and CDR2 (germline): LGHNA, YNFKEQ. The CDR3 totals 16 residues. The CDR3, as DNA: TGTGCCAGCAGCCAAGTTAGCGGGGGGGCAGACACTGAAGCTTTCTTT. Translated, it gives CASSQVSGGADTEAFF.

This clone was detected once. V and J are TRBV7-2 and TRBJ1-1, with TRBD1 matching 11 bases. The CDR3 consists of 14 residues. The V gene's germline CDR1 is SGHTA and CDR2 FQGNSA. Germline trimming cut 8 bases from V and 3 bases from J; bases unmatched to any gene: 5. For the CDR3, the DNA is TGTGCCAGCCGCTGGACAGGGGGCTACACTGAAGCTTTCTTT. Its protein product is CASRWTGGYTEAFF.

The chain has TRBV28 and TRBJ1-1; weak D call: TRBD1 (5 bases). Trimming pared 7 bases from V and 1 base from J, leaving 13 bases between. Germline V gives CDR1 MDHEN, CDR2 SYDVKM. There are 14 residues in the CDR3. CDR3 sequence: CASTVGRQNTEAFF. DNA of the CDR3: TGTGCCAGCACCGTGGGACGTCAGAACACTGAAGCTTTCTTT. The full variable domain, in which reference TRBV28 and TRBJ1-1 provide the parts outside the CDR3, is DVKVTQSSRYLVKRTGEKVFLECVQDMDHENMFWYRQDPGLGLRLIYFSYDVKMKEKGDIPEGYSVSREKKERFSLILESASTNQTSMYLCASTVGRQNTEAFFGQGTRLTVV.

The genes are TRBV5-1 and TRBJ2-5; TRBD1 aligns across 9 bases. The J segment lost 4 bases and the V segment lost 2 bases, leaving 6 bases of the junction unmatched. CDR3 length: 15 amino acids. Germline-derived CDR1 and CDR2 are SGHRS and YFSETQ. The chain's CDR3 is CASSFGQGKGETQYF. CDR3 DNA sequence: TGCGCCAGCAGCTTCGGACAGGGGAAGGGAGAGACCCAGTACTTC. Supplemented by reference TRBV5-1 and TRBJ2-5, the full variable domain reads KAGVTQTPRYLIKTRGQQVTLSCSPISGHRSVSWYQQTPGQGLQFLFEYFSETQRNKGNFPGRFSGRQFSNSRSEMNVSTLELGDSALYLCASSFGQGKGETQYFGPGTRLLVL.

V gene TRBV2 combines with J gene TRBJ2-3; D gene ambiguous. Deletions cut 2 bases from V and 7 bases from J, with 1 base between. CDR1 and CDR2 (germline): SNHLY, FYNNEI. This CDR3 contains 10 residues. CDR3 in amino acids: CASSENTQYF. The DNA of the CDR3 is TGTGCCAGCAGTGAAAATACGCAGTATTTT. The variable domain in full, with the rest retrieved from reference TRBV2 and TRBJ2-3, is EPEVTQTPSHQVTQMGQEVILRCVPISNHLYFYWYRQILGQKVEFLVSFYNNEISEKSEIFDDQFSVERPDGSNFTLKIRSTKLEDSAMYFCASSENTQYFGPGTRLTVL.